The 2 T cell receptor beta chains below come from one sample, sequenced in a study of blood T cells in healthy people across ages. For the second PCR, which ran for roughly 7 to 11 cycles, a sample-barcoded 5' primer and a J-beta primer mix were used. TCRdb reanalysed the 5' RACE reads using MiXCR and keeps one entry per CDR3 protein. This table has approximately 800,000 distinct CDR3 sequences, about 48% appearing once. Sequencing input: blood. Receptors originate from a man older than 75 in good health.

As regards this clonotype: This could be a read error, since a much larger clone is one nucleotide away. The genes are TRBV11-2 and TRBJ2-1, with 7 bases fitting TRBD2. Germline trimming cut 3 bases from V and 7 bases from J; bases unmatched to any gene: 15. Germline V CDR1 and CDR2: SGHAT, FQNNGV. The CDR3 extends over 17 amino acids. CDR3 nucleotides: TGTGCCAGCAGCTTCCCCCTCCAGTGGGAGGGCCGGAATGAGCAGTTCTTC. Protein: CASSFPLQWEGRNEQFF.

DNA of the CDR3: TGTGCCAGCACCGGGAGGGACTACGAGCAGTACTTC. This codes for CASTGRDYEQYF. V gene TRBV6-5 combines with J gene TRBJ2-7, with 8 bases identical to TRBD2. The CDR3 loop spans 12 amino acids. CDR1 MNHEY and CDR2 SVGAGI come from the germline V gene. With V trimmed by 7 bases and J by 3 bases, 2 bases remained unmatched.